This T cell receptor beta chain was captured by sequencing in a study of blood T cell repertoires in COVID-19. Whole-study context: The origin of the acute and convalescent COVID-19 samples was the United States, Italy and Spain. From T cells, B-cell-depleted T cells, or PBMCs came the material, which was cDNA or gDNA.

Per the study methods: Counts of nucleated cells, estimated from reference gene primer amplification, were obtained. Some clones are missing from TCRdb's copy, which holds only in-frame ones; the method was immunoSEQ multiplex PCR. The DNA gave D and trimming, while V, J and clone size come from that table. The profile covers some 50,000 clones, with just over 90% appearing a single time and 5.5% to 8% taken by the ten largest. The CDR3 has 11 amino acids. Germline CDR1 LGHDT, CDR2 YNNKEL (reference sequence). The junction had 4 bases not matched to a gene; V was cut back by 6 bases and J by 9 bases.

The chain employs TRBV3-1 (or the pseudogene TRBV3-2) and TRBJ1-1, with TRBD1 matching over 7 bases. This clonotype was sampled from a middle-aged man with acute or convalescent COVID-19. The sequenced material came from peripheral blood. The DNA for the CDR3 is TGTGCCAGCAGAGGACAGGCCAAAGCTTTCTTT. Residues: CASRGQAKAFF.